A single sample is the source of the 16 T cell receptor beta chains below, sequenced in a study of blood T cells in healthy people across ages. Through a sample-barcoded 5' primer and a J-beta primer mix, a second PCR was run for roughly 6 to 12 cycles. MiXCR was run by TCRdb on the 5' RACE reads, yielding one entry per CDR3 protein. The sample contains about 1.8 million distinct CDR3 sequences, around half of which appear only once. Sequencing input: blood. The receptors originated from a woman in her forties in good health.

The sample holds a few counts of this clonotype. The CDR3 DNA follows: TGTGCCACCAGTGACACGGGGACAGTCCAAGAGACCCAGTACTTC. Amino acid sequence: CATSDTGTVQETQYF. The gene calls are TRBV24-1 and TRBJ2-5; 7 nucleotides match TRBD1. V lost 4 bases to trimming and J lost 1 base; unmatched junction nucleotides: 5. The CDR3 consists of 15 residues. The germline V gene has CDR1 KGHDR and CDR2 SFDVKD.

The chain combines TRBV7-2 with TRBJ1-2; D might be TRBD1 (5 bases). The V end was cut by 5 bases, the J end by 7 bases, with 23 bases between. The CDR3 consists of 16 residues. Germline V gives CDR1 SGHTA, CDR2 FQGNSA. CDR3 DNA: TGTGCCAGCAGCCTCGGGACGCCATGGGGATCCGGTGGCTACACCTTC. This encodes CASSLGTPWGSGGYTF.

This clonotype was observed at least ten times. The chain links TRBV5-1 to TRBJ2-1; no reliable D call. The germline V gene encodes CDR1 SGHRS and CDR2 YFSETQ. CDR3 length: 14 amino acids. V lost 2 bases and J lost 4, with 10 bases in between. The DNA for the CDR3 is TGCGCCAGCAGCTTCGCAGATTCGTACAATGAGCAGTTCTTC. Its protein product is CASSFADSYNEQFF.

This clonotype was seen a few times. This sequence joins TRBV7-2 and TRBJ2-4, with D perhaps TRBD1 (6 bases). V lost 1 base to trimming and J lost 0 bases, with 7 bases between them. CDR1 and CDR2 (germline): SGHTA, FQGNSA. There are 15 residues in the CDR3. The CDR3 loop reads CASSLGQVAKNIQYF. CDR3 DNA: TGTGCCAGCAGCTTAGGACAGGTAGCCAAAAACATTCAGTACTTC.

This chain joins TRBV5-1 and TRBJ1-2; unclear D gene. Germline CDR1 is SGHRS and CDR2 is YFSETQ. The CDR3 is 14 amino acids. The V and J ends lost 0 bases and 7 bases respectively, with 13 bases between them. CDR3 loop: CASSLAVGSSGYTF. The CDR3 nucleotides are TGCGCCAGCAGCTTGGCCGTCGGTTCATCTGGCTACACCTTC.

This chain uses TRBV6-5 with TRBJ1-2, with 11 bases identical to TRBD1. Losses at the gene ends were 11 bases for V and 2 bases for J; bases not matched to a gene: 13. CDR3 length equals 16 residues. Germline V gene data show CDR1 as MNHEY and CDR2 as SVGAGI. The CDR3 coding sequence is TGTGCCGGGCGCGGACAGGGGGCGAAAGAGAACTATGGCTACACCTTC. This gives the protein CAGRGQGAKENYGYTF.

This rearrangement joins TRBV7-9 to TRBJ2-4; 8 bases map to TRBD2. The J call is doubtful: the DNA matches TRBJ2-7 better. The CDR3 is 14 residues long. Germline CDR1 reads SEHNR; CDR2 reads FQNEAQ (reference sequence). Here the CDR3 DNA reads TGTGCCAGCACCCCACCGGGACTAGAGTACGAGCAGTACTTC. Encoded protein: CASTPPGLEYEQYF.

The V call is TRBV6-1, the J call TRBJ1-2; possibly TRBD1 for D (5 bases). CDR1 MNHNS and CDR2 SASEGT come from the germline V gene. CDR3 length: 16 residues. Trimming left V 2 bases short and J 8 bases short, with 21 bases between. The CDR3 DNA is TGTGCCAGCAGTGAAAGAGGGACGGCCCGACTATGGGGCTACACCTTC. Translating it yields CASSERGTARLWGYTF.

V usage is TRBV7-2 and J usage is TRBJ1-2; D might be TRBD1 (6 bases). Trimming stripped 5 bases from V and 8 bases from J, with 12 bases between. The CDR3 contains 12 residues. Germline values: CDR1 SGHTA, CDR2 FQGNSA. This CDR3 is CASSIRGLGYTF. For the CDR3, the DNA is TGTGCCAGCAGCATCAGGGGTTTGGGCTACACCTTC.

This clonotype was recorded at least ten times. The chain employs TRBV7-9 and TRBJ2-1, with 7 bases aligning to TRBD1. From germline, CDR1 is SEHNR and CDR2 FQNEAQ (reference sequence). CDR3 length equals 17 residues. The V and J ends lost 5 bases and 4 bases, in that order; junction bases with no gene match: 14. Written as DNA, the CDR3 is TGTGCCAGCAGCCAAAGCAATACAGGGGTCCGGTACAATGAGCAGTTCTTC. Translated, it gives CASSQSNTGVRYNEQFF.

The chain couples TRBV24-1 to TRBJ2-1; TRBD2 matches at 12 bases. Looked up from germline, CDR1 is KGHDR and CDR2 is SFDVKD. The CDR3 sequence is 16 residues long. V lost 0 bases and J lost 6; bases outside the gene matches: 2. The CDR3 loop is CATSDLATSGSNEQFF. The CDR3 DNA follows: TGTGCCACCAGTGATTTGGCGACTAGCGGGAGCAATGAGCAGTTCTTC.

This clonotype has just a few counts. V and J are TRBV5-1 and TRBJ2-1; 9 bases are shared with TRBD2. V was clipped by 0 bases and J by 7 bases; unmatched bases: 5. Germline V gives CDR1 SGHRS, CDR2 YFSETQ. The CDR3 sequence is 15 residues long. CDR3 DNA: TGCGCCAGCAGCTTGGATTCTAGCGGGGAAAATGAGCAGTTCTTC. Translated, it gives CASSLDSSGENEQFF. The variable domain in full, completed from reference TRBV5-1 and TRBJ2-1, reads KAGVTQTPRYLIKTRGQQVTLSCSPISGHRSVSWYQQTPGQGLQFLFEYFSETQRNKGNFPGRFSGRQFSNSRSEMNVSTLELGDSALYLCASSLDSSGENEQFFGPGTRLTVL.

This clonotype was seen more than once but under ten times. CDR3 sequence: CSVPETSGPNYGYTF. CDR3 bases: TGCAGCGTCCCAGAAACGTCGGGGCCAAACTATGGCTACACCTTC. The chain joins TRBV29-1 to TRBJ1-2; tentative D call: TRBD1 (5 bases). V lost 6 bases to trimming and J lost 2 bases, with 19 bases between them. CDR1 SQVTM and CDR2 ANQGSEA come from the germline V gene. The length of the CDR3 is 15 residues. Combining the CDR3 with reference TRBV29-1 and TRBJ1-2 gives the whole variable domain SAVISQKPSRDICQRGTSLTIQCQVDSQVTMMFWYRQQPGQSLTLIATANQGSEATYESGFVIDKFPISRPNLTFSTLTVSNMSPEDSSIYLCSVPETSGPNYGYTFGSGTRLTVV.

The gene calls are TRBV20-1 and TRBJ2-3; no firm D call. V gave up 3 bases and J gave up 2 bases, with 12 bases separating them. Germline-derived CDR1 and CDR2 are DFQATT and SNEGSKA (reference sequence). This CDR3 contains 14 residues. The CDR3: CSARFATVTDTQYF. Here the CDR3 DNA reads TGCAGTGCTAGGTTTGCCACAGTCACAGATACGCAGTATTTT.

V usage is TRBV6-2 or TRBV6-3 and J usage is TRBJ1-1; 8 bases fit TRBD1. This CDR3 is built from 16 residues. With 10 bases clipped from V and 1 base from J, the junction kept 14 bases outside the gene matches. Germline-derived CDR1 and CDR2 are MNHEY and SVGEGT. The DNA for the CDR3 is TGTGCCATCAACTTTGACAGGGGACAAGAGAACACTGAAGCTTTCTTT. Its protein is CAINFDRGQENTEAFF.

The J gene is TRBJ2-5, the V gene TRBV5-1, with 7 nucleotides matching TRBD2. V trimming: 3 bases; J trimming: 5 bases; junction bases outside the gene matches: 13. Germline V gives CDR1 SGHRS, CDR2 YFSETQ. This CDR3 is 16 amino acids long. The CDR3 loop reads CASSSYGFAGDETQYF. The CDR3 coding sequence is TGCGCCAGCAGCTCCTACGGCTTTGCGGGGGATGAGACCCAGTACTTC.